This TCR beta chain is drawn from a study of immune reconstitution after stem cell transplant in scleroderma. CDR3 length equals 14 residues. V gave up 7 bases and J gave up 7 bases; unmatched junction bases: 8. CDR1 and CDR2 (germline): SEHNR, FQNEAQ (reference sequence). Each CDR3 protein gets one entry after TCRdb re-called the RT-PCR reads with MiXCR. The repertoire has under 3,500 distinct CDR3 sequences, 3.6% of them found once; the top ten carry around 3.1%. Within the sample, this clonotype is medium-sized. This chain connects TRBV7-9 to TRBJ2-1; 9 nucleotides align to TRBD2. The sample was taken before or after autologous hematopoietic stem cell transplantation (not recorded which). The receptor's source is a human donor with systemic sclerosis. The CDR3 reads CASTRASGTNEQFF. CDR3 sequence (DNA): TGTGCCAGCACAAGGGCTAGCGGGACGAATGAGCAGTTCTTC.